Shown below are 10 T cell receptor beta chains from a single sample sequenced in a study of blood T cell repertoires in COVID-19. Profiling relied on immunoSEQ multiplex PCR, and the TCRdb table lists in-frame clones only, not all of them. Of about 370,000 clones in the sample, 89% were seen once. The material sequenced was peripheral blood. The receptors were gathered from a woman aged 25 to 39 with COVID-19, enrolled during active disease.

The chain links TRBV20-1 to TRBJ1-1, with TRBD1 identical over 10 bases. CDR3 length equals 17 residues. The germline gives CDR1 DFQATT, CDR2 SNEGSKA (reference sequence). With 3 bases clipped from V and 4 bases from J, the junction kept 14 bases outside the gene matches. CDR3 protein: CSASPPGQGPRSTEAFF. The DNA for the CDR3 is TGCAGTGCTAGTCCACCGGGACAGGGGCCGAGATCCACTGAAGCTTTCTTT.

CDR3 sequence: CASRPTSGGSYNEQFF. The CDR3 nucleotides read TGTGCCAGCAGACCTACTAGCGGAGGCTCCTACAATGAGCAGTTCTTC. J is TRBJ2-1 and V is TRBV27; 8 bases agree with TRBD2. The V and J ends lost 6 bases and 0 bases, in that order; junction bases with no gene match: 7. The CDR3 totals 16 residues. Germline V gives CDR1 MNHEY, CDR2 SMNVEV (reference sequence).

The chain couples TRBV5-1 to TRBJ1-2; TRBD1 aligns across 11 bases. Germline CDR1 is SGHRS and CDR2 is YFSETQ. This CDR3 spans 16 amino acids. V lost 4 bases and J lost 2; bases outside the gene matches: 7. The CDR3, as DNA: TGCGCCAGCAGCCGAGGACAGGGGGCGCCCAACTATGGCTACACCTTC. Amino acids: CASSRGQGAPNYGYTF.

The chain combines TRBV19 with TRBJ2-7, with TRBD1 matching over 9 bases. The V gene's germline CDR1 is LNHDA and CDR2 SQIVND (reference sequence). CDR3 length: 15 amino acids. Trimming cost V 4 bases and J 0 bases; bases outside gene matches: 4. The CDR3 here is CASSTTDRGSYEQYF. In DNA form, the CDR3 reads TGTGCCAGTAGTACGACGGACAGGGGCTCCTACGAGCAGTACTTC. The variable domain in full, completed from reference TRBV19 and TRBJ2-7, reads DGGITQSPKYLFRKEGQNVTLSCEQNLNHDAMYWYRQDPGQGLRLIYYSQIVNDFQKGDIAEGYSVSREKKESFPLTVTSAQKNPTAFYLCASSTTDRGSYEQYFGPGTRLTVT.

The genes are TRBV6-5 and TRBJ1-3; D ambiguous. Per germline, CDR1 MNHEY and CDR2 SVGAGI. V was cut by 4 bases and J by 0 bases, with 7 bases left in between. The CDR3 sequence is 14 residues long. CDR3 residues: CASSSPISGNTIYF. The DNA for the CDR3 is TGTGCCAGCAGTTCCCCAATCTCTGGAAACACCATATATTTT.

The chain recombines TRBV9 with TRBJ2-3; 8 bases map to TRBD2. The V and J ends lost 3 bases and 4 bases, in that order; junction bases with no gene match: 7. Germline CDR1 reads SGDLS; CDR2 reads YYNGEE. CDR3 size: 15 residues. The CDR3 region is CASSASGGRSDTQYF. As DNA, the CDR3 is TGTGCCAGCAGCGCATCGGGCGGGAGGTCAGATACGCAGTATTTT.

This clone was found a few times. The chain couples TRBV6-2 or TRBV6-3 to TRBJ1-3; tentative D call: TRBD1 (5 bases). This CDR3 is built from 15 residues. V dropped 2 bases and J dropped 1 base, with 9 bases sitting between them. In germline, CDR1 is MNHEY, CDR2 SVGEGT. CDR3 in amino acids: CASSYPTESGNTIYF. The CDR3 coding sequence is TGTGCCAGCAGTTACCCGACAGAGTCTGGAAACACCATATATTTT.

The V call is TRBV28, the J call TRBJ1-5; a possible D gene is TRBD1 (5 bases). The CDR3 consists of 16 residues. Trimming pared 5 bases from V and 0 bases from J, leaving 14 bases between. Germline CDR1 MDHEN, CDR2 SYDVKM. The CDR3, as DNA: TGTGCCAGCAGTCCACGGGGGGGACTTAGCAATCAGCCCCAGCATTTT. Its protein is CASSPRGGLSNQPQHF.

J is TRBJ1-2 and V is TRBV18, with 8 bases aligning to TRBD1. V lost 2 bases to trimming and J lost 4 bases; unmatched junction nucleotides: 6. CDR1 KGHSH and CDR2 LQKENI come from the germline V gene. The CDR3 is 15 residues long. The CDR3 DNA reads TGTGCCAGCTCACCAGCTAGGACAGGGTCCTATGGCTACACCTTC. It yields the protein CASSPARTGSYGYTF.

The chain links TRBV28 to TRBJ1-2; D unresolved. This CDR3 is built from 12 residues. CDR1 and CDR2 from the germline V gene are MDHEN and SYDVKM. The V and J ends lost 5 bases and 8 bases respectively, with 12 bases between them. Here the CDR3 reads CASSRENWGYTF. The CDR3 DNA reads as TGTGCCAGCAGTCGGGAAAACTGGGGCTACACCTTC.